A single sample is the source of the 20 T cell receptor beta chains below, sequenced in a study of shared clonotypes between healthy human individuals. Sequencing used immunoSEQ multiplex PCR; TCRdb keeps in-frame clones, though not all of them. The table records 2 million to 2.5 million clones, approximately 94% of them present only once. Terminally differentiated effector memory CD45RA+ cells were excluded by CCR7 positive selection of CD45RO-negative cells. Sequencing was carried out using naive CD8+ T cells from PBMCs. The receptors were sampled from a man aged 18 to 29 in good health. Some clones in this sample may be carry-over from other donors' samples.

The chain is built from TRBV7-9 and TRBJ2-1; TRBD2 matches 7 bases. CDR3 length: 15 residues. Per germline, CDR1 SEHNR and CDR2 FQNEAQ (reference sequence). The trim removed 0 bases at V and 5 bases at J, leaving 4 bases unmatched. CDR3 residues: CASSLAAGVNNEQFF. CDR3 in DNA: TGTGCCAGCAGCTTAGCTGCGGGAGTTAACAATGAGCAGTTCTTC.

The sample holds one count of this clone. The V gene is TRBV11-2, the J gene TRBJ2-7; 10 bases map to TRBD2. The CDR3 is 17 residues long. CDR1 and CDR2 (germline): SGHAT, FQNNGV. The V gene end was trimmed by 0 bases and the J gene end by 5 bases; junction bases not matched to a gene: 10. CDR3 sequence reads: CASSLDQASGSLDEQYF. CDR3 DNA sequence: TGTGCCAGCAGCTTAGATCAGGCTAGCGGGAGTTTGGACGAGCAGTACTTC.

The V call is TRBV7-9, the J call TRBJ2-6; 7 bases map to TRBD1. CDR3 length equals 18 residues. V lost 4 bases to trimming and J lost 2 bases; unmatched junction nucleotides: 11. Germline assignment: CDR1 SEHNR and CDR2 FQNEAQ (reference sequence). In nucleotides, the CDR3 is TGTGCCAGCAGCTCGACCACAGGGGTAGGGACTGGGGCCAACGTCCTGACTTTC. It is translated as CASSSTTGVGTGANVLTF.

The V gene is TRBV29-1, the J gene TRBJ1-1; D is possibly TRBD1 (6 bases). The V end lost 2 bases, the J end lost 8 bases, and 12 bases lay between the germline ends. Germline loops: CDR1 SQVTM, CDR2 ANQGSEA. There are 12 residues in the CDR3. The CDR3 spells CSVELTGREAFF. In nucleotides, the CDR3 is TGCAGCGTTGAACTTACAGGGCGCGAAGCTTTCTTT.

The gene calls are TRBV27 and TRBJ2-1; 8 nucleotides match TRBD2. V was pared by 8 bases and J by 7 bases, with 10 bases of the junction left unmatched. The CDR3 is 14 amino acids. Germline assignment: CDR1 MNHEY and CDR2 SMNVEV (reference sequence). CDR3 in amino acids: CASRVAGFENEQFF. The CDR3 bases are TGTGCCAGCCGGGTAGCGGGATTCGAAAATGAGCAGTTCTTC.

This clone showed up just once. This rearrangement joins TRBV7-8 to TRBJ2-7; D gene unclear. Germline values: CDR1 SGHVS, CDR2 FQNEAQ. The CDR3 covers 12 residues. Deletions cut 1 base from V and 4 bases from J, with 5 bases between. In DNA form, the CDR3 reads TGTGCCAGCAGCTTAGATAAATACGAGCAGTACTTC. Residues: CASSLDKYEQYF. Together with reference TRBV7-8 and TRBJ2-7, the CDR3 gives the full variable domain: GAGVSQSPRYKVAKRGQDVALRCDPISGHVSLFWYQQALGQGPEFLTYFQNEAQLDKSGLPSDRFFAERPEGSVSTLKIQRTQQEDSAVYLCASSLDKYEQYFGPGTRLTVT.

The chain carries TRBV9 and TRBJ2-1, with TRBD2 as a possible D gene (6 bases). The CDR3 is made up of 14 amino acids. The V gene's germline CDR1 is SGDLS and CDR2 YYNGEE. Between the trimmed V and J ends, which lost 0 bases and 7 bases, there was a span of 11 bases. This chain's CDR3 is CASSVGGVRNEQFF. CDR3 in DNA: TGTGCCAGCAGCGTAGGGGGGGTGCGTAATGAGCAGTTCTTC.

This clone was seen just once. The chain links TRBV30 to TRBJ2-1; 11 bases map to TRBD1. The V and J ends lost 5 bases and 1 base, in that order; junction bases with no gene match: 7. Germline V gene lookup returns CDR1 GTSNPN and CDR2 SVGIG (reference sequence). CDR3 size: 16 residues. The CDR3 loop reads CAWAYGQGASYNEQFF. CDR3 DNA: TGTGCCTGGGCTTATGGACAGGGGGCTTCCTACAATGAGCAGTTCTTC.

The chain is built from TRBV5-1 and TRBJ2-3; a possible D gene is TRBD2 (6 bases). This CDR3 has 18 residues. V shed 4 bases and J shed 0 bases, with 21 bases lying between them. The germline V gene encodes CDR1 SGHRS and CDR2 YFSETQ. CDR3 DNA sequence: TGCGCCAGCAGCCCCCCAATTTCTAAGAGCGGGAGCACAGATACGCAGTATTTT. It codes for CASSPPISKSGSTDTQYF.

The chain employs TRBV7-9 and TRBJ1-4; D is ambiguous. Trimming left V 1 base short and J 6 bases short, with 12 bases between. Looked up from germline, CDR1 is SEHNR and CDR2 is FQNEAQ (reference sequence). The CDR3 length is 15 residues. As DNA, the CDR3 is TGTGCCAGCAGCTTAGACACAAGGAGGGATGAAAAACTGTTTTTT. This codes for CASSLDTRRDEKLFF.

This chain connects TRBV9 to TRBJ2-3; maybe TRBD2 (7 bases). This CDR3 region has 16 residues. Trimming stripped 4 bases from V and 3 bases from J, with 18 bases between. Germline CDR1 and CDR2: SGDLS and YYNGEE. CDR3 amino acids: CASSPRRGGGTDTQYF. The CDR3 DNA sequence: TGTGCCAGCAGCCCACGGAGAGGGGGAGGGACAGATACGCAGTATTTT.

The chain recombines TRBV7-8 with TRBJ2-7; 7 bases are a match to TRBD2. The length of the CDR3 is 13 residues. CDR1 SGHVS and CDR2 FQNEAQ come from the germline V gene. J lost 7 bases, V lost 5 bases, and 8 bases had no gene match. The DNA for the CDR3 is TGTGCCAGCAGCCCGGGGGGATCGGTTGAGCAGTACTTC. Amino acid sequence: CASSPGGSVEQYF.

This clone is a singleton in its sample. The CDR3 DNA follows: TGTGCCAGTAGTGCCCGGTGGGCCGTTAATGAAAAACTGTTTTTT. Translated: CASSARWAVNEKLFF. The chain is built from TRBV19 and TRBJ1-4; D not resolved. The CDR3 extends over 15 amino acids. Germline CDR1 reads LNHDA; CDR2 reads SQIVND (reference sequence). V was cut by 5 bases and J by 4 bases, with 14 bases left in between.

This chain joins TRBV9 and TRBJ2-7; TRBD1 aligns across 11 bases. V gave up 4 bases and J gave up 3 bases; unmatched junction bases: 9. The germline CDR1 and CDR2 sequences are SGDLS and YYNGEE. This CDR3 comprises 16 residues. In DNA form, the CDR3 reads TGTGCCAGCAGCCCGGGGTCCGGGACAGGGGGCTACGAGCAGTACTTC. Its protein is CASSPGSGTGGYEQYF. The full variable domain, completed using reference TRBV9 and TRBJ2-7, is DSGVTQTPKHLITATGQRVTLRCSPRSGDLSVYWYQQSLDQGLQFLIQYYNGEERAKGNILERFSAQQFPDLHSELNLSSLELGDSALYFCASSPGSGTGGYEQYFGPGTRLTVT.

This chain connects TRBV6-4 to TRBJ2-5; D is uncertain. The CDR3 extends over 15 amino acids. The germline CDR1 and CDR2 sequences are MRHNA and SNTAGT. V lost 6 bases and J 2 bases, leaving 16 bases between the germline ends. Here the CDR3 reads CASRSSSGVQETQYF. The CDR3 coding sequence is TGTGCCAGCAGGTCTTCATCGGGTGTTCAAGAGACCCAGTACTTC.

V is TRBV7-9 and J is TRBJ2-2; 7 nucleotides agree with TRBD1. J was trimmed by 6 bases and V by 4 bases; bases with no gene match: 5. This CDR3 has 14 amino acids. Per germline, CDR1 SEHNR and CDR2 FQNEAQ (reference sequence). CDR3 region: CASSSDRRSGELFF. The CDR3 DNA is TGTGCCAGCAGCTCGGACAGGAGGTCCGGGGAGCTGTTTTTT. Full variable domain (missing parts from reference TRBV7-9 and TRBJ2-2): DTGVSQNPRHKITKRGQNVTFRCDPISEHNRLYWYRQTLGQGPEFLTYFQNEAQLEKSRLLSDRFSAERPKGSFSTLEIQRTEQGDSAMYLCASSSDRRSGELFFGEGSRLTVL.

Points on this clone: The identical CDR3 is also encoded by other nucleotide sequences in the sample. CDR3 coding DNA: TGTGCCAGCAGTTTACTAGGGAACACTGAAGCTTTCTTT. Amino acid sequence: CASSLLGNTEAFF. The rearrangement uses TRBV27 and TRBJ1-1; D gene ambiguous. Per the germline V gene, CDR1 is MNHEY and CDR2 is SMNVEV (reference sequence). The CDR3 has 13 residues. Trimming removed 2 bases at V and 1 base at J, with 5 bases between.

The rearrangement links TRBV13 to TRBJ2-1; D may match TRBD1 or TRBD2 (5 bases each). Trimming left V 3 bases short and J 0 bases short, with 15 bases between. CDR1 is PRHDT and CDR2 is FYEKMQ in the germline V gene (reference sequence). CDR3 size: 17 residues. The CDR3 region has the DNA TGTGCCAGCAGCTTTGGGACGGAATTAAGCTCCTACAATGAGCAGTTCTTC. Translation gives CASSFGTELSSYNEQFF. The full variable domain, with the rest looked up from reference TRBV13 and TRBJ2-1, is AAGVIQSPRHLIKEKRETATLKCYPIPRHDTVYWYQQGPGQDPQFLISFYEKMQSDKGSIPDRFSAQQFSDYHSELNMSSLELGDSALYFCASSFGTELSSYNEQFFGPGTRLTVL.

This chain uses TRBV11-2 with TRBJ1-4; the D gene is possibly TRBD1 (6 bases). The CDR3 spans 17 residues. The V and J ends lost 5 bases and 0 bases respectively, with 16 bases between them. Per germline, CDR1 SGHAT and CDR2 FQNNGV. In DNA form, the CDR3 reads TGTGCCAGCAGCCTTTACGGGTCAGGGGCAACTAATGAAAAACTGTTTTTT. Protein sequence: CASSLYGSGATNEKLFF.

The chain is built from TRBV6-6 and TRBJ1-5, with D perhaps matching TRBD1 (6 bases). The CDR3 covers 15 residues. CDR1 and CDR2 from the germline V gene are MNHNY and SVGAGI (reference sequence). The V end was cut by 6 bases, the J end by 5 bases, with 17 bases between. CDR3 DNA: TGTGCCAGCAGACCAGTCACAGGGACCGATCAGCCCCAGCATTTT. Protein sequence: CASRPVTGTDQPQHF.